Listed here are 17 T cell receptor beta chains from one sample, sequenced in a study of blood T cell repertoires in COVID-19 (dated by TCRdb to between 2020 and 2021). The library was produced with the immunoSEQ multiplex PCR assay. In its TCRdb copy, this immuneACCESS table keeps in-frame sequences only and misses some clones. Where compared with another copy, unresolved V genes explain less than half of these, and the others have no known cause. In all, the sample holds about 290,000 clones, and around 85% of those were seen once. Around 3.9% of the sample belongs to the ten largest clones. The material sequenced was peripheral blood. These receptors all come from a woman between 45 and 65 years old with active or convalescent COVID-19.

The chain employs TRBV27 and TRBJ2-7; the D gene is possibly TRBD2 (7 bases). V lost 6 bases and J 0 bases, leaving 12 bases between the germline ends. CDR3 length: 14 amino acids. CDR1 and CDR2 from the germline V gene are MNHEY and SMNVEV (reference sequence). CDR3 residues: CASSPRGGSYEQYF. The CDR3 nucleotides are TGTGCCAGCAGCCCTAGGGGGGGCTCCTACGAGCAGTACTTC.

The J gene is TRBJ2-5, the V gene TRBV30, with 8 positions matching TRBD1. The J segment lost 7 bases and the V segment lost 3 bases, leaving 16 bases of the junction unmatched. The CDR3 sequence is 16 residues long. CDR1 and CDR2 (germline): GTSNPN, SVGIG (reference sequence). The chain's CDR3 is CAWRSLGRGPGGTQYF. CDR3 DNA: TGTGCCTGGAGGTCCCTGGGCAGGGGGCCTGGAGGGACCCAGTACTTC.

V usage is TRBV28 and J usage is TRBJ2-1; 7 bases align to TRBD2. CDR1 is MDHEN and CDR2 is SYDVKM in the germline V gene. V gave up 7 bases and J gave up 2 bases; unmatched junction bases: 23. The CDR3 spans 20 residues. The CDR3 spells CASTSSPASGGGKTYNEQFF. The CDR3 coding sequence is TGTGCCAGCACCTCCTCGCCGGCTAGCGGTGGGGGTAAAACCTACAATGAGCAGTTCTTC.

This clone was counted between two and nine times. Other DNA sequences from this sample encode an identical CDR3 as well. V is TRBV9 and J is TRBJ2-1, with D maybe TRBD1 (6 bases). V shed 1 base and J shed 0 bases, with 11 bases lying between them. Germline lookup yields CDR1 SGDLS and CDR2 YYNGEE. This CDR3 spans 16 amino acids. The chain's CDR3 is CASSVSGASSYNEQFF. In nucleotides, the CDR3 is TGTGCCAGCAGCGTATCAGGGGCGAGCTCCTACAATGAGCAGTTCTTC.

The chain carries TRBV28 and TRBJ2-5, with 7 bases that match TRBD1. The CDR3 has 13 residues. J was trimmed by 0 bases and V by 8 bases; bases with no gene match: 3. In germline, CDR1 is MDHEN, CDR2 SYDVKM. The CDR3 DNA sequence: TGTGCCAGCGAGGGACAGAACCAAGAGACCCAGTACTTC. Protein product: CASEGQNQETQYF.

This clone was seen only once. The chain has TRBV7-3 and TRBJ2-7, with D perhaps TRBD2 (6 bases). The CDR3 has 15 amino acids. The V gene lost 3 bases and the J gene lost 5 bases, with 17 bases spanning the gap. Germline loops: CDR1 SGHTA, CDR2 FQGTGA. The CDR3 DNA sequence: TGTGCCAGCAGCTTCTCGGGAGAGAGTTGGGACGAGCAGTACTTC. Residues: CASSFSGESWDEQYF.

The chain joins TRBV29-1 to TRBJ2-1, with 9 bases lining up with TRBD2. CDR3 length equals 15 residues. V shed 4 bases and J 3 bases; nucleotides not matched to a gene: 7. Germline V gene lookup returns CDR1 SQVTM and CDR2 ANQGSEA. The CDR3 nucleotides are TGCAGCGTTGTCGGTGGCGGGAGGGACTACAATGAGCAGTTCTTC. Its protein product is CSVVGGGRDYNEQFF.

This clone was recorded only once. The chain has TRBV28 and TRBJ1-3, with D possibly being TRBD1 (5 bases). This CDR3 spans 16 amino acids. V was shortened by 2 bases and J by 0 bases, with 11 bases between the two germline ends. Looked up from germline, CDR1 is MDHEN and CDR2 is SYDVKM. The CDR3 sequence: CASSLLGRGSGNTIYF. As DNA, the CDR3 is TGTGCCAGCAGTTTACTGGGGAGGGGCTCTGGAAACACCATATATTTT.

The genes are TRBV6-4 and TRBJ2-2, with D possibly being TRBD1 (5 bases). CDR1 MRHNA and CDR2 SNTAGT come from the germline V gene. Trimming took 6 bases from V and 3 from J, leaving 17 bases between them. The CDR3 totals 16 residues. CDR3 sequence reads: CASSTTSDSYTGELFF. CDR3 bases: TGTGCCAGCAGCACAACCTCCGACAGTTACACCGGGGAGCTGTTTTTT.

This clone was seen only once. The chain links TRBV5-5 to TRBJ2-7; 10 positions match TRBD1. V lost 1 base to trimming and J lost 9 bases; unmatched junction nucleotides: 22. Germline V gene sequence: CDR1 SGHKS, CDR2 YYEKEE (reference sequence). The CDR3 is 19 residues long. As DNA, the CDR3 is TGTGCCAGCAGCTTGAGAGTCTGGACAGGGGGTCTACTTCCCTCGGGGCAGTACTTC. The encoded protein is CASSLRVWTGGLLPSGQYF.

The V and J genes are TRBV5-6 and TRBJ2-5; D possibly corresponds to TRBD2 (5 bases). Deletions cut 5 bases from V and 7 bases from J, with 9 bases between. Germline V gene sequence: CDR1 SGHDT, CDR2 YYEEEE. CDR3 length: 11 residues. CDR3 region: CASSNRGTQYF. The CDR3 DNA sequence: TGTGCCAGCAGTAACCGGGGGACCCAGTACTTC.

The chain recombines TRBV6-5 with TRBJ1-2, with TRBD1 as a possible D gene (6 bases). Per germline, CDR1 MNHEY and CDR2 SVGAGI. V was clipped by 5 bases and J by 10 bases, with 20 bases between them. The CDR3 totals 14 residues. The DNA for the CDR3 is TGTGCCAGCAGTCTAGCGGGGGGGGCGGTATTCTACACCTTC. Translation: CASSLAGGAVFYTF.

The chain joins TRBV3-1 (or the pseudogene TRBV3-2) to TRBJ2-1; 12 nucleotides agree with TRBD2. Trimming removed 5 bases from V and 7 bases from J; junction bases left unmatched: 9. This CDR3 has 16 residues. Germline V gene lookup returns CDR1 LGHDT and CDR2 YNNKEL (reference sequence). The CDR3, as DNA: TGTGCCAGCAGCACGAGGACTAGCGGGACGTTAAATGAGCAGTTCTTC. Protein sequence: CASSTRTSGTLNEQFF.

This chain's CDR3 is CASSRQPGGPEKLFF. CDR3 sequence (DNA): TGTGCCAGTAGTAGACAGCCAGGGGGGCCTGAAAAACTGTTTTTT. The V gene is TRBV19, the J gene TRBJ1-4; TRBD1 aligns across 7 bases. In germline, CDR1 is LNHDA, CDR2 SQIVND (reference sequence). This CDR3 has 15 residues. Trimming at V came to 4 bases and at J to 7 bases, leaving 9 bases not matched to a gene.

The V and J genes are TRBV7-2 and TRBJ2-1; 12 bases align to TRBD2. CDR3 length: 15 residues. With 1 base clipped from V and 9 bases from J, the junction kept 4 bases outside the gene matches. Germline lookup yields CDR1 SGHTA and CDR2 FQGNSA. CDR3 DNA: TGTGCCAGCAGCTTAGGACTAGCGGGAGTCCCTGAGCAGTTCTTC. Its translation is CASSLGLAGVPEQFF.

The V and J genes are TRBV7-9 and TRBJ1-6, with 9 bases that match TRBD1. V dropped 6 bases and J dropped 10; count of bases not matched to a gene: 7. The CDR3 totals 14 residues. Germline assignment: CDR1 SEHNR and CDR2 FQNEAQ (reference sequence). CDR3 residues: CASSRTGENSPLHF. CDR3 nucleotide sequence: TGTGCCAGCAGTAGGACAGGGGAAAACTCACCCCTCCACTTT.

The rearrangement joins TRBV5-1 to TRBJ1-1; a possible D gene is TRBD1 (6 bases). CDR1 and CDR2 from the germline V gene are SGHRS and YFSETQ. Trimming shortened V by 0 bases and J by 0 bases, and 15 bases separated the two germline ends. This CDR3 has 17 amino acids. The CDR3 loop is CASSLVTGTLLNTEAFF. Here the CDR3 DNA reads TGCGCCAGCAGCTTGGTCACAGGGACCCTTTTGAACACTGAAGCTTTCTTT.